This TCR beta chain was profiled in a study of blood T cell repertoires in COVID-19. In the study overall: The United States, Italy and Spain were the sources of the acute and convalescent COVID-19 samples. The analysed material was cDNA or gDNA that came from T cells, B-cell-depleted T cells, or PBMCs.

Per the original methods: Nucleated cell counts were estimated from reference gene primer amplification. Assay: immunoSEQ multiplex PCR; the TCRdb copy retains only in-frame clones and omits some. The DNA was the basis for D and trimming; V, J and clone size are from that table. The table records around 700,000 clones, just under 90% of them present only once. Germline values: CDR1 SQVTM, CDR2 ANQGSEA. Trimming shortened V by 1 base and J by 7 bases, and 16 bases separated the two germline ends. The CDR3 covers 15 residues. The chain has TRBV29-1 and TRBJ1-4; D is uncertain. The sample consisted of peripheral blood. This TCR was recovered from a woman younger than 30 with acute or convalescent COVID-19. CDR3 sequence reads: CSVEAGNTAGEKLFF. In DNA form, the CDR3 reads TGCAGCGTTGAAGCCGGTAACACAGCGGGTGAAAAACTGTTTTTT.